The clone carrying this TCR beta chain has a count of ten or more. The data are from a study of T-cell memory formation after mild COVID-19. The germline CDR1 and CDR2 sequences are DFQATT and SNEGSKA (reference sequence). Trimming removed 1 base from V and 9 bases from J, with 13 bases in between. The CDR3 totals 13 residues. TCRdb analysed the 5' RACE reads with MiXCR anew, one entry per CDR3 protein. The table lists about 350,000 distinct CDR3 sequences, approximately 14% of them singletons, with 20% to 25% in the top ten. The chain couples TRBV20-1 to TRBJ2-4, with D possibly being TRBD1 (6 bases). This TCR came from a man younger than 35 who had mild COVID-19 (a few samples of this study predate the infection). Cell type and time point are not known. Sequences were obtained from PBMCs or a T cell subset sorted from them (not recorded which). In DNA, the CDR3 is TGCAGTGCTAGAGCCGGTACAGGGAGCATTCAGTACTTC. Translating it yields CSARAGTGSIQYF.